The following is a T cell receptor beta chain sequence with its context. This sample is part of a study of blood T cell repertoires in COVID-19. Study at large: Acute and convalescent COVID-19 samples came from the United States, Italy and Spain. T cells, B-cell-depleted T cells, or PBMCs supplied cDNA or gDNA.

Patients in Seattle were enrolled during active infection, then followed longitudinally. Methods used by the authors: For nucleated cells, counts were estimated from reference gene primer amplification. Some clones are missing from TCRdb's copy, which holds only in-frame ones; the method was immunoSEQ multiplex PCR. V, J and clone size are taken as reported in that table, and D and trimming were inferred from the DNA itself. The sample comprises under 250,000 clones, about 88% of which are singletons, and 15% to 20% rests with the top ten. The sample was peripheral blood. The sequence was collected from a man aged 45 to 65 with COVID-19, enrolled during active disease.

The CDR3 loop is CASSQDGTKADTQYF. CDR3 coding DNA: TGTGCCAGCAGCCAAGATGGGACTAAGGCAGATACGCAGTATTTT. The chain is built from TRBV4-2 and TRBJ2-3; 7 positions match TRBD2. V gave up 0 bases and J gave up 4 bases; unmatched junction bases: 4. Germline V lookup: CDR1 LGHNA, CDR2 YNFKEQ. The CDR3 runs 15 residues.